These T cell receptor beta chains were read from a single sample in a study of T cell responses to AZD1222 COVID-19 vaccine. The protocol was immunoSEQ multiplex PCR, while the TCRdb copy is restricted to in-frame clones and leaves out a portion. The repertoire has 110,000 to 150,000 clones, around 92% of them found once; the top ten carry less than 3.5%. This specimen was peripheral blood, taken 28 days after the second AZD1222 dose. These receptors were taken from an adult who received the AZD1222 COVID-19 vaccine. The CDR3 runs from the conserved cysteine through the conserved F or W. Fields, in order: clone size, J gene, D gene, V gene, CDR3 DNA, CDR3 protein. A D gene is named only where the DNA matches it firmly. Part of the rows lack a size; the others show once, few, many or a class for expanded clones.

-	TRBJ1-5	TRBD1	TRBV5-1	TGCGCCAGCAGCTTGGCAGGGGGACAGCCCCAGCATTTT	CASSLAGGQPQHF
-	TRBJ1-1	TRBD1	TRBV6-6	TGTGCCAGCAGTCTACCGGGACAGAAGAACACTGAAGCTTTCTTT	CASSLPGQKNTEAFF
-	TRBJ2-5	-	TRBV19	TGTGCCAGTAGTGTCAGGGTGGGGGAGACCCAGTACTTC	CASSVRVGETQYF
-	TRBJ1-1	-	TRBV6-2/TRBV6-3	TGTGCCAGCAGTTACGGAGTGGAGGGAGGAGAAGCTTTCTTT	CASSYGVEGGEAFF
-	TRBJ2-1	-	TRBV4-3	TGCGCCAGCAGCCAAGATCGAGGGATTGGCTCCTACAATGAGCAGTTCTTC	CASSQDRGIGSYNEQFF
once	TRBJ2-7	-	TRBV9	TGTGCCAGCAGCCCGCGGGGACACCCCCCTCCCTACGAGCAGTACTTC	CASSPRGHPPPYEQYF
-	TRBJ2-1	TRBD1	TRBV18	TGTGCCAGCTCACCACGGGACAGGGGGTTGAATGAGCAGTTCTTC	CASSPRDRGLNEQFF
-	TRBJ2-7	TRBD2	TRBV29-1	TGCAGCGGAACGACTAGCGGGAGTACCGAGCAGTACTTC	CSGTTSGSTEQYF
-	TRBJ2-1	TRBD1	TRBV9	TGTGCCAGCAGCTCCACCGGGACAGTTAACAATGAGCAGTTCTTC	CASSSTGTVNNEQFF
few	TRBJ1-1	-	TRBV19	TGTGCCAGTAGTATGGATCGGCGTACGAACACTGAAGCTTTCTTT	CASSMDRRTNTEAFF
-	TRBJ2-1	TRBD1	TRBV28	TGTGCCAGCAGTATCCCGACAGGGGAGTTTGAGCAGTTCTTC	CASSIPTGEFEQFF
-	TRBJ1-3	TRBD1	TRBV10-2	TGCGCCAGCAGTGAGACCGAGGCCGGGACAGGGCCAAACACCATATATTTT	CASSETEAGTGPNTIYF
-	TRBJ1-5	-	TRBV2	TGTGCCAGCAGTGGTAGCAGGGTGAATCAGCCCCAGCATTTT	CASSGSRVNQPQHF
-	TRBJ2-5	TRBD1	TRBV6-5	TGTGCCAGCAGTTGGGACAGAGCCGAGACCCAGTACTTC	CASSWDRAETQYF
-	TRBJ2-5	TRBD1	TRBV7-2	TGTGCCAGCAGCTTAGTGGGACAGCAAGAGACCCAGTACTTC	CASSLVGQQETQYF
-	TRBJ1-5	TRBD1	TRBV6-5	TGTGCCAGCAGCGCCCGACAGGGCGGGGATCAGCCCCAGCATTTT	CASSARQGGDQPQHF
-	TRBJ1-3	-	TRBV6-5	TGTGCCAGCAGCTTCAAAAGGGAATTCAGAAACACCATATATTTT	CASSFKREFRNTIYF
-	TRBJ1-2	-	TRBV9	TGTGCCAGCAGCCCTCGCCTTGGGCCTAACTATGGCTACACCTTC	CASSPRLGPNYGYTF
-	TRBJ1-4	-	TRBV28	TGTGCCAGCAACCAGGACCTAGGGGACGAAAAACTGTTTTTT	CASNQDLGDEKLFF
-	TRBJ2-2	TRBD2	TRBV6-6	TGTGCCACCACGAACTCTGGGGGAGGGCGCCCCGGGGAGCTGTTTTTT	CATTNSGGGRPGELFF
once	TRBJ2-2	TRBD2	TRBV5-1	TGCGCCAGCAGCTTGGTTGGTAGCGGGAGACGAGTCACCGGGGAGCTGTTTTTT	CASSLVGSGRRVTGELFF
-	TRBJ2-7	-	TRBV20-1	TGCAGTGCTAGTGTTGTGGGGACCACCTACGAGCAGTACTTC	CSASVVGTTYEQYF
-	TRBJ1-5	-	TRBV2	TGTGCCAGCAGTTCAGGGTTCAGGATGAGCAATCAGCCCCAGCATTTT	CASSSGFRMSNQPQHF
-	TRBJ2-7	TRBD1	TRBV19	TGTGCCAGTAGTATCGGGACAGGGCGCTACGAGCAGTACTTC	CASSIGTGRYEQYF
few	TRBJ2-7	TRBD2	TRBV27	TGTGCCAGCAGTTTTATCAGGGGACTAGCGCCCTACGAGCAGTACTTC	CASSFIRGLAPYEQYF
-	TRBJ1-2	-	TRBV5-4	TGTGCCAGCAGCGTGGGACTCAAGAATAACTATGGCTACACCTTC	CASSVGLKNNYGYTF
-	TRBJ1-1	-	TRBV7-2	TGTGCCAGCAGTGAACAGGGAACTGAAGCTTTCTTT	CASSEQGTEAFF
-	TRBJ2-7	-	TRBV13	TGTGCCAGCAGCTTATGGGCCGGGCAGGGGAATTGGTCCTACGAGCAGTACTTC	CASSLWAGQGNWSYEQYF
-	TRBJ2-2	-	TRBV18	TGTGCCAGCTCACCGGGGCTCACCGGGGAGCTGTTTTTT	CASSPGLTGELFF
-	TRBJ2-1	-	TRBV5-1	TGCGCCAGCAGCTGGGGCGATCCCTCCTACAATGAGCAGTTCTTC	CASSWGDPSYNEQFF
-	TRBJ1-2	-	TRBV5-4	TGTGCCAGCAGCTTGTCGGGCGGCTACACCTTC	CASSLSGGYTF
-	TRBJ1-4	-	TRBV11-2	TGTGCCAGCAGCTTTTCAACTAATGAAAAACTGTTTTTT	CASSFSTNEKLFF
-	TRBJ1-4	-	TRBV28	TGTGCCAGCTCCCCCCCCGGGGGCCGTAATGAAAAACTGTTTTTT	CASSPPGGRNEKLFF
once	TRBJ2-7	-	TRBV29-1	TGCAGCGTTCTGGGAGCAGCCTACGAGCAGTACTTC	CSVLGAAYEQYF
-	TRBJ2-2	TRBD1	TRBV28	TGTGCCAGCAGTTCGGGACAGTTGACCGGGGAGCTGTTTTTT	CASSSGQLTGELFF
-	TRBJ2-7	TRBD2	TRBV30	TGTGCCTGGAGTGTACGCAGATCTTTTGGACTAGCGGGGATATCCTACGAGCAGTACTTC	CAWSVRRSFGLAGISYEQYF
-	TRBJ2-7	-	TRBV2	TGTGCCAGCAAGATGGGCCACGAGCAGTACTTC	CASKMGHEQYF
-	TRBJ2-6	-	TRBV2	TGTGCCAGGCAGGGGACTGGGGCCAACGTCCTGACTTTC	CARQGTGANVLTF
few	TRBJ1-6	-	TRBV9	TGTGCCAGCAGCGTAGGGAGCTCCTATAATTCACCCCTCCACTTT	CASSVGSSYNSPLHF
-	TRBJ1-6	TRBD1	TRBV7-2	TGTGCCAGCAGCTTAGGAGGACAGGGGGCAGTGGATTCACCCCTCCACTTT	CASSLGGQGAVDSPLHF
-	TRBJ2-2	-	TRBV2	TGTGCCAGCAGTGTGGGCTTCATCGGGGAGCTGTTTTTT	CASSVGFIGELFF